The T cell receptor (beta chain) described here comes from a study of blood T cell repertoires in COVID-19. Study-wide background: COVID-19 samples, acute and convalescent, were from the United States, Italy and Spain.

The CDR3 covers 14 residues. TCRdb's table, derived via immunoSEQ multiplex PCR, lists solely in-frame clones and lacks some. This table holds more than 120,000 clones, 87% found once. This TCR was sampled from a woman between 45 and 60 years old with acute or convalescent COVID-19. Material for sequencing was peripheral blood. The J gene is TRBJ1-4, the V gene TRBV21-1; the listed D gene, TRBD1, was not tested against the DNA. TRBV21-1 is recorded as a pseudogene. The CDR3 is CASSKVPGGEKLFF. DNA of the CDR3: TGTGCCAGCAGCAAAGTTCCAGGGGGCGAAAAACTGTTTTTT.